This T cell receptor (beta chain) is from a study of T cell changes during pregnancy in multiple sclerosis. Generated by immunoSEQ multiplex PCR, the TCRdb table keeps only in-frame clones and is missing some. This sample carries about 100,000 clones, 92% of them seen once, and the ten largest clones take 1.9%. Germline loops: CDR1 LGHNA, CDR2 YSLEER. This CDR3 is built from 15 residues. V dropped 3 bases and J dropped 7; count of bases not matched to a gene: 9. V and J are TRBV4-3 and TRBJ1-2; 9 bases map to TRBD1. The sequence derives from a female donor with multiple sclerosis, enrolled in a pregnancy study. The specimen was peripheral blood, collected after pregnancy. The DNA of the CDR3 is TGCGCCAGCAGCCAGGACTTACAGGGGGCGCGTGGCTACACCTTC. Its translation: CASSQDLQGARGYTF.